Listed here are 25 T cell receptor beta chains from one sample, sequenced in a study of T cells in Graves' hyperthyroidism and ophthalmopathy. There were TCR beta CDR3 regions amplified from RNA transcripts. TCR CDR3 regions were first amplified by RT-PCR with HTBI primers. TCRdb reprocessed the multiplex PCR reads with MiXCR, giving one entry per CDR3 protein. The sample carries 530,000 or so distinct CDR3 sequences, approximately 44% recorded once. Sequenced material: peripheral blood or thyroid tissue (not recorded which). These receptors all come from a woman aged 18-29 years with Graves' hyperthyroidism.

This clonotype appeared many times. The V call is TRBV19, the J call TRBJ1-5; maybe TRBD1 (5 bases). V was trimmed by 2 bases and J by 3 bases, leaving 14 bases between them. CDR1 is LNHDA and CDR2 is SQIVND in the germline V gene (reference sequence). The CDR3 has 16 amino acids. CDR3 in DNA: TGTGCCAGTAGTATAACTGGGGGGGGGGACAATCAGCCCCAGCATTTT. Its protein product is CASSITGGGDNQPQHF.

CDR3 protein: CASNPQGRTEAFF. The CDR3, as DNA: TGTGCCTCAAACCCCCAGGGAAGGACTGAAGCTTTCTTT. The J gene is TRBJ1-1, the V gene TRBV6-1; D perhaps matches TRBD1 (5 bases). This CDR3 comprises 13 residues. Germline-derived CDR1 and CDR2 are MNHNS and SASEGT. Trimming cost V 11 bases and J 5 bases, with 18 bases left between them.

The table lists this clonotype with many counts. The chain uses TRBV9 and TRBJ2-6, with unresolved D. The CDR3 has 15 amino acids. Between the trimmed V and J ends, which lost 1 base and 4 bases, there was a span of 9 bases. Germline CDR1 reads SGDLS; CDR2 reads YYNGEE. Here the CDR3 reads CASSVWGGGANVLTF. CDR3 coding DNA: TGTGCCAGCAGCGTATGGGGTGGGGGGGCCAACGTCCTGACTTTC.

At least ten counts were recorded for this clonotype. This chain connects TRBV5-4 to TRBJ1-1, with 9 bases aligning to TRBD1. V shed 3 bases, J shed 2 bases, and the junction held 8 bases outside the gene matches. Germline CDR1 and CDR2: SGHNT and YYREEE (reference sequence). This CDR3 is built from 16 residues. CDR3 loop: CASSYYPGQGNTEAFF. The CDR3 DNA reads TGTGCCAGCAGCTATTACCCGGGACAGGGAAACACTGAAGCTTTCTTT.

CDR3 DNA: TGTGCCAGCAGCTTAGGAGGGGAATTCCAGGAGCAGCATTTT. The encoded protein is CASSLGGEFQEQHF. V and J are TRBV7-2 and TRBJ1-5; perhaps TRBD1 as D (5 bases). CDR1 SGHTA and CDR2 FQGNSA come from the germline V gene. V shed 1 base and J shed 13 bases, with 17 bases lying between them. The CDR3 has 14 residues.

This clonotype was seen once. This rearrangement joins TRBV7-3 to TRBJ2-7; D tentatively reads TRBD1 or TRBD2 (5 bases each). The CDR3 covers 15 residues. Germline assignment: CDR1 SGHTA and CDR2 FQGTGA. The V end lost 1 base, the J end lost 5 bases, and 15 bases lay between the germline ends. This CDR3 is CASSLNTAGSNEQYF. CDR3 sequence (DNA): TGTGCCAGCAGCTTAAATACGGCAGGGAGTAACGAGCAGTACTTC.

The rearrangement links TRBV2 to TRBJ2-2; 8 positions agree with TRBD2. Unmatched junction bases numbered 11, after V lost 8 bases and J lost 3 bases. The CDR3 loop spans 16 amino acids. CDR1 is SNHLY and CDR2 is FYNNEI in the germline V gene. Written as DNA, the CDR3 is TGTGCCAGCCGCCCTCCTTTGCGGGAGGACACCGGGGAGCTGTTTTTT. It yields the protein CASRPPLREDTGELFF.

This clonotype was recorded at least ten times. J is TRBJ1-2 and V is TRBV7-2, with 9 bases identical to TRBD1. CDR3 length equals 13 residues. V shed 5 bases and J 7 bases; nucleotides not matched to a gene: 5. Germline V gives CDR1 SGHTA, CDR2 FQGNSA. CDR3 sequence (DNA): TGTGCCAGCAGCCCTGGGACAGGGTTTGGCTACACCTTC. Protein product: CASSPGTGFGYTF. Full variable domain (outside the CDR3, taken from reference TRBV7-2 and TRBJ1-2): GAGVSQSPSNKVTEKGKDVELRCDPISGHTALYWYRQSLGQGLEFLIYFQGNSAPDKSGLPSDRFSAERTGGSVSTLTIQRTQQEDSAVYLCASSPGTGFGYTFGSGTRLTVV.

This clonotype has ten or more counts. The J gene is TRBJ2-2, the V gene TRBV12-3 or TRBV12-4; 8 bases line up with TRBD2. V shed 4 bases and J 4 bases; nucleotides not matched to a gene: 8. The CDR3 extends over 16 amino acids. CDR3 sequence: CASSYSGSPPTGELFF. CDR3 DNA: TGTGCCAGCAGTTACAGCGGGAGCCCGCCCACCGGGGAGCTGTTTTTT.

The V gene is TRBV5-1, the J gene TRBJ1-2; possible D gene TRBD1, 6 bases. The CDR3 runs to 16 residues. The germline V and J ends were trimmed by 3 bases and 4 bases, with 19 bases remaining between them. Germline CDR1 SGHRS, CDR2 YFSETQ. CDR3 DNA sequence: TGCGCCAGCAGCTCGGACAGCAGGTCCAACTCCTATGGCTACACCTTC. Its translation is CASSSDSRSNSYGYTF.

The chain's CDR3 is CASSQDGQRERHEQYF. CDR3 bases: TGTGCCAGCAGCCAAGATGGGCAGCGGGAGCGACACGAGCAGTACTTC. The chain uses TRBV3-1 and TRBJ2-7; 8 bases map to TRBD2. The CDR3 sequence is 16 residues long. V lost 0 bases and J lost 5; bases outside the gene matches: 9. The germline gives CDR1 LGHDT, CDR2 YNNKEL (reference sequence).

This clonotype was counted ten times or more. The chain carries TRBV20-1 and TRBJ1-6, with 9 positions matching TRBD1. Germline lookup yields CDR1 DFQATT and CDR2 SNEGSKA (reference sequence). The junction had 2 bases not matched to a gene; V was cut back by 1 base and J by 7 bases. CDR3 length equals 14 residues. The CDR3 loop is CSARGDRENSPLHF. The CDR3 region has the DNA TGCAGTGCTAGAGGGGACAGGGAGAATTCACCCCTCCACTTT.

Concerning this clonotype itself: This may be a read error: a much more frequent sequence differs by one nucleotide. The chain has TRBV5-6 and TRBJ2-7; possible D gene TRBD2, 5 bases. Germline CDR1 reads SGHDT; CDR2 reads YYEEEE. The CDR3 has 13 amino acids. The CDR3 protein is CAWSAGLSYEQCF. The CDR3 DNA reads TGTGCCTGGAGTGCCGGACTTTCCTACGAGCAGTGCTTC.

This clonotype occurred once. The CDR3: CATSDLQPSSGIYNEQFF. The CDR3 nucleotides read TGTGCCACCAGTGATTTGCAGCCGTCCAGCGGGATATACAATGAGCAGTTCTTC. V and J are TRBV24-1 and TRBJ2-1, with 7 positions matching TRBD2. The CDR3 is 18 amino acids. The germline V gene has CDR1 KGHDR and CDR2 SFDVKD. Trimming removed 0 bases from V and 4 bases from J; junction bases left unmatched: 11.

V and J are TRBV5-1 and TRBJ2-3; 11 bases are a match to TRBD2. Trimming removed 0 bases from V and 4 bases from J; junction bases left unmatched: 7. This CDR3 contains 17 residues. Germline V gene sequence: CDR1 SGHRS, CDR2 YFSETQ. CDR3 amino acids: CASSLGSSGRSADTQYF. The DNA of the CDR3 is TGCGCCAGCAGCTTGGGATCTAGCGGGAGGTCGGCAGATACGCAGTATTTT.

This clonotype was detected ten times or more. The chain combines TRBV11-3 with TRBJ1-1; a possible D gene is TRBD1 (6 bases). Germline V gives CDR1 SGHNT, CDR2 YENEEA. V was shortened by 2 bases and J by 2 bases, with 12 bases between the two germline ends. CDR3 size: 15 residues. In nucleotides, the CDR3 is TGTGCCAGCAGCTTAAGGGGACACCCAAACACTGAAGCTTTCTTT. It specifies CASSLRGHPNTEAFF. Drawing the rest from reference TRBV11-3 and TRBJ1-1, the complete variable domain is EAGVVQSPRYKIIEKKQPVAFWCNPISGHNTLYWYLQNLGQGPELLIRYENEEAVDDSQLPKDRFSAERLKGVDSTLKIQPAELGDSAVYLCASSLRGHPNTEAFFGQGTRLTVV.

This clonotype has a count of ten or more. CDR3 sequence reads: CASSEDRGGEKLFF. In nucleotides, the CDR3 is TGTGCCAGCAGCGAGGACAGGGGGGGCGAAAAACTGTTTTTT. The chain is built from TRBV2 and TRBJ1-4; 10 nucleotides match TRBD1. CDR1 is SNHLY and CDR2 is FYNNEI in the germline V gene. The CDR3 totals 14 residues. J gave up 8 bases and V 6 bases, and 6 bases lay outside the gene matches. The whole variable domain, filled in from reference TRBV2 and TRBJ1-4, reads EPEVTQTPSHQVTQMGQEVILRCVPISNHLYFYWYRQILGQKVEFLVSFYNNEISEKSEIFDDQFSVERPDGSNFTLKIRSTKLEDSAMYFCASSEDRGGEKLFFGSGTQLSVL.

The chain links TRBV25-1 to TRBJ1-4, with a possible D match to TRBD1 (6 bases). Per the germline V gene, CDR1 is MGHDK and CDR2 is SYGVNS. V was cut by 4 bases and J by 7 bases, with 10 bases left in between. This CDR3 has 13 amino acids. CDR3: CASSARGAEKLFF. The CDR3 bases are TGTGCCAGCAGTGCTAGGGGGGCTGAAAAACTGTTTTTT.

There are many counts of this clonotype. The chain recombines TRBV5-1 with TRBJ2-7; D gene uncertain. The CDR3 consists of 14 residues. Trimming removed 0 bases from V and 2 bases from J, with 9 bases in between. CDR1 is SGHRS, CDR2 YFSETQ, per germline. The CDR3 loop is CASSLDDGTYEQYF. In DNA, the CDR3 is TGCGCCAGCAGCTTGGACGACGGAACCTACGAGCAGTACTTC.

The chain has TRBV20-1 and TRBJ2-2; unclear D gene. Germline V gene lookup returns CDR1 DFQATT and CDR2 SNEGSKA (reference sequence). V was shortened by 0 bases and J by 5 bases, with 16 bases between the two germline ends. This CDR3 has 16 amino acids. Here the CDR3 DNA reads TGCAGTGCTAGAGATTTAAGGCGCCTAGGGACCGGGGAGCTGTTTTTT. Protein sequence: CSARDLRRLGTGELFF.

This clonotype was counted ten times or more. This chain uses TRBV6-1 with TRBJ2-3; 9 nucleotides match TRBD1. CDR3 length: 12 residues. V was clipped by 6 bases and J by 14 bases; unmatched bases: 9. The germline gives CDR1 MNHNS, CDR2 SASEGT. CDR3 region: CASRMGQGNPYF. DNA of the CDR3: TGTGCCAGCAGGATGGGACAGGGAAACCCGTATTTT.

This clonotype was seen at least ten times. The chain recombines TRBV24-1 with TRBJ2-2, with 7 bases matching TRBD2. This CDR3 contains 17 residues. Per the germline V gene, CDR1 is KGHDR and CDR2 is SFDVKD. V gave up 6 bases and J gave up 1 base; unmatched junction bases: 10. DNA for the CDR3: TGTGCCACCAGTTATTCGGCGAGGGAGGGGAACACCGGGGAGCTGTTTTTT. It yields the protein CATSYSAREGNTGELFF.

This clonotype occurred many times. The rearrangement joins TRBV5-6 to TRBJ2-7; D ambiguous. V shed 4 bases and J shed 3 bases, with 14 bases lying between them. The CDR3 is made up of 14 amino acids. Germline assignment: CDR1 SGHDT and CDR2 YYEEEE. The CDR3 coding sequence is TGTGCCAGCAGCACGACCGGACGAATCTACGAGCAGTACTTC. Protein product: CASSTTGRIYEQYF.

This clonotype was detected only a few times. The CDR3 bases are TGTGCCAGCAGCCAAGCGGCAGGGAACGGCTACACCTTC. It translates to CASSQAAGNGYTF. The V call is TRBV3-2, the J call TRBJ1-2. TRBV3-2 is reported as a pseudogene. The CDR3 runs to 13 residues.

This clonotype was seen a few times. The chain carries TRBV7-9 and TRBJ1-4, with a possible D match to TRBD1 (6 bases). V lost 5 bases, J lost 4 bases, and 14 bases lay in between. Germline V gene sequence: CDR1 SEHNR, CDR2 FQNEAQ (reference sequence). The length of the CDR3 is 15 residues. The CDR3 loop is CASSRGGGLNEKLFF. CDR3 in DNA: TGTGCCAGCAGCCGCGGGGGGGGCCTTAATGAAAAACTGTTTTTT.